Each of the 28 T cell receptor beta chains below was sequenced from the same sample in a study of identical twins. TCRdb fed the 5' RACE reads into MiXCR, producing one record per CDR3 protein. The sample carries approximately 230,000 distinct CDR3 sequences, roughly 13% recorded once. What was sequenced was memory (CD45RO+) T cells sorted from blood. The receptors originated from a woman aged 18-29 years in good health.

V is TRBV19 and J is TRBJ2-5; D might be TRBD2 (5 bases). CDR3 length equals 15 residues. Germline V lookup: CDR1 LNHDA, CDR2 SQIVND (reference sequence). V was trimmed by 1 base and J by 5 bases, leaving 14 bases between them. CDR3 sequence reads: CASSIVGTSGETQYF. CDR3 sequence (DNA): TGTGCCAGTAGTATAGTAGGAACATCGGGGGAGACCCAGTACTTC.

The chain couples TRBV9 to TRBJ2-7, with 9 bases matching TRBD2. J lost 8 bases, V lost 3 bases, and 12 bases had no gene match. The CDR3 has 15 residues. Germline loops: CDR1 SGDLS, CDR2 YYNGEE. Here the CDR3 DNA reads TGTGCCAGCAGCGCAGACAGCCTAGCGGGGCCCAAGCAGTACTTC. Translation: CASSADSLAGPKQYF.

V gene TRBV12-3 or TRBV12-4 combines with J gene TRBJ1-1; D gene uncertain. The length of the CDR3 is 15 residues. Trimming cost V 3 bases and J 1 base, with 12 bases left between them. The CDR3 reads CASSLISSSNTEAFF. The CDR3 DNA reads TGTGCCAGCAGTTTGATATCCAGTTCGAACACTGAAGCTTTCTTT.

This clonotype has more than one count but fewer than ten. The CDR3 loop is CSVWDSQGGNEQFF. CDR3 nucleotide sequence: TGCAGCGTTTGGGACAGCCAGGGGGGAAATGAGCAGTTCTTC. The chain links TRBV29-1 to TRBJ2-1; possibly TRBD1 for D (7 bases). This CDR3 is built from 14 residues. Between the trimmed V and J ends, which lost 5 bases and 7 bases, there was a span of 18 bases. Germline CDR1 SQVTM, CDR2 ANQGSEA.

The table lists this clonotype with a few counts. The chain combines TRBV30 with TRBJ1-5; possible D gene TRBD1, 5 bases. Germline V gene data show CDR1 as GTSNPN and CDR2 as SVGIG (reference sequence). The V and J ends lost 2 bases and 5 bases respectively, with 10 bases between them. The CDR3 spans 13 residues. The CDR3 region is CAWSIAGHQPQHF. The CDR3 region has the DNA TGTGCCTGGAGTATCGCAGGGCATCAGCCCCAGCATTTT.

The sample holds a few counts of this clonotype. The J gene is TRBJ2-3, the V gene TRBV5-1, with 7 bases that match TRBD1. The germline gives CDR1 SGHRS, CDR2 YFSETQ. CDR3 length: 15 amino acids. J was trimmed by 3 bases and V by 4 bases; bases with no gene match: 8. The CDR3 here is CASSQGDPGTDTQYF. For the CDR3, the DNA is TGCGCCAGCAGCCAGGGGGATCCGGGGACAGATACGCAGTATTTT.

This chain links TRBV27 with TRBJ2-2; weak D call: TRBD1 (5 bases). CDR1 is MNHEY, CDR2 SMNVEV, per germline (reference sequence). The CDR3 has 14 residues. Trimming cost V 6 bases and J 2 bases, with 10 bases left between them. Here the CDR3 reads CASRAGHNTGELFF. The CDR3 DNA is TGTGCCAGCAGGGCAGGGCATAACACCGGGGAGCTGTTTTTT.

The chain recombines TRBV5-1 with TRBJ1-1; no firm D call. CDR1 is SGHRS, CDR2 YFSETQ, per germline. Trimming pared 1 base from V and 3 bases from J, leaving 10 bases between. The CDR3 loop spans 14 amino acids. Here the CDR3 DNA reads TGCGCCAGCAGCTTGACCGGTGGGGACACTGAAGCTTTCTTT. Its translation is CASSLTGGDTEAFF.

This clonotype showed up just a few times. V is TRBV20-1 and J is TRBJ2-1, with D unresolved. CDR3 length equals 13 residues. Trimming pared 4 bases from V and 8 bases from J, leaving 15 bases between. Germline values: CDR1 DFQATT, CDR2 SNEGSKA (reference sequence). The CDR3 region has the DNA TGCAGTGCTAAACTAAACTTTAGGGATGAGCAGTTCTTC. Translating gives CSAKLNFRDEQFF.

V usage is TRBV29-1 and J usage is TRBJ2-1; D gene unclear. The V end lost 3 bases, the J end lost 3 bases, and 15 bases lay between the germline ends. Germline loops: CDR1 SQVTM, CDR2 ANQGSEA. CDR3 size: 15 residues. The chain's CDR3 is CSVDGFGPLYNEQFF. CDR3 in DNA: TGCAGCGTTGACGGGTTTGGGCCACTCTACAATGAGCAGTTCTTC.

This clonotype was found a few times. The chain links TRBV11-2 to TRBJ2-5, with unresolved D. Germline CDR1 SGHAT, CDR2 FQNNGV. V shed 7 bases and J shed 7 bases, with 13 bases lying between them. CDR3 length equals 12 residues. In nucleotides, the CDR3 is TGTGCCAGCAACCTTCTACTGGGGACCCAGTACTTC. It encodes CASNLLLGTQYF.

The rearrangement links TRBV7-3 to TRBJ2-1; 9 bases are shared with TRBD2. CDR1 SGHTA and CDR2 FQGTGA come from the germline V gene. Trimming removed 4 bases from V and 0 bases from J; junction bases left unmatched: 16. The CDR3 covers 20 residues. The CDR3 here is CASSSRQWVAGDGSYNEQFF. The CDR3 DNA sequence: TGTGCCAGCAGCTCGCGCCAGTGGGTAGCGGGGGACGGCTCCTACAATGAGCAGTTCTTC.

J is TRBJ1-1 and V is TRBV20-1; D is perhaps TRBD1 (6 bases). The CDR3 runs to 13 residues. V was pared by 5 bases and J by 4 bases, with 14 bases between. Germline values: CDR1 DFQATT, CDR2 SNEGSKA (reference sequence). In DNA form, the CDR3 reads TGCAGTGCTGCACAGGGATCAGGCACTGAAGCTTTCTTT. The encoded protein is CSAAQGSGTEAFF.

This clonotype was seen only a few times. The chain couples TRBV7-2 to TRBJ2-7; 7 bases agree with TRBD2. The length of the CDR3 is 15 residues. The ends lost 4 bases at V and 2 bases at J; junction bases unmatched: 8. The germline V gene has CDR1 SGHTA and CDR2 FQGNSA. Written as DNA, the CDR3 is TGTGCCAGCAGCTCCTTCGGCGGGGGACCCTACGAGCAGTACTTC. Protein product: CASSSFGGGPYEQYF. Complete variable domain (other parts from reference TRBV7-2 and TRBJ2-7): GAGVSQSPSNKVTEKGKDVELRCDPISGHTALYWYRQSLGQGLEFLIYFQGNSAPDKSGLPSDRFSAERTGGSVSTLTIQRTQQEDSAVYLCASSSFGGGPYEQYFGPGTRLTVT.

In this sample, this clonotype turned up many times. The chain has TRBV27 and TRBJ1-2; 7 positions match TRBD1. This CDR3 spans 15 amino acids. Germline V gives CDR1 MNHEY, CDR2 SMNVEV (reference sequence). V dropped 5 bases and J dropped 4; count of bases not matched to a gene: 10. The chain's CDR3 is CASSTRDRPIYGYTF. In nucleotides, the CDR3 is TGTGCCAGCAGTACCCGGGACAGACCCATCTATGGCTACACCTTC.

V is TRBV9 and J is TRBJ2-3; 10 bases map to TRBD2. V lost 2 bases, J lost 4 bases, and 4 bases stayed unmatched. This CDR3 spans 15 amino acids. Germline V gene lookup returns CDR1 SGDLS and CDR2 YYNGEE. In DNA form, the CDR3 reads TGTGCCAGCAGCGTTAGGAGCGGGGGGGCAGATACGCAGTATTTT. This gives the protein CASSVRSGGADTQYF.

At least ten counts were recorded for this clonotype. The V gene is TRBV20-1, the J gene TRBJ1-2, with D uncertain. Trimming took off 3 bases at V and 4 bases at J, with 12 bases between the two ends. Germline CDR1 DFQATT, CDR2 SNEGSKA (reference sequence). The CDR3 spans 13 residues. CDR3 loop: CSASKEGGYGYTF. CDR3 sequence (DNA): TGCAGTGCTAGTAAGGAGGGAGGCTATGGCTACACCTTC.

This clonotype was seen a handful of times. The chain links TRBV19 to TRBJ1-6, with no clear D. Per germline, CDR1 LNHDA and CDR2 SQIVND (reference sequence). CDR3 length: 13 amino acids. Trimming cost V 9 bases and J 11 bases, with 17 bases left between them. This CDR3 is CASTYALGTPLHF. The CDR3 region has the DNA TGTGCCAGCACTTACGCCCTCGGAACACCCCTCCACTTT.

The chain joins TRBV7-9 to TRBJ1-2; 7 positions agree with TRBD1. CDR1 SEHNR and CDR2 FQNEAQ come from the germline V gene (reference sequence). The CDR3 runs to 16 residues. The trim removed 2 bases at V and 5 bases at J, leaving 11 bases unmatched. CDR3 in amino acids: CASSLWTGLQVYGYTF. The CDR3 DNA reads TGTGCCAGCAGCTTATGGACAGGTCTCCAAGTATATGGCTACACCTTC.

This clonotype was found many times. The chain links TRBV6-1 to TRBJ2-5; no definite D call. Germline CDR1 MNHNS, CDR2 SASEGT. Trimming removed 4 bases from V and 5 bases from J, with 11 bases in between. This CDR3 comprises 13 residues. CDR3 sequence reads: CASSALVKETQYF. The DNA for the CDR3 is TGTGCCAGCAGTGCCCTAGTTAAGGAGACCCAGTACTTC.

This clonotype was detected only a few times. This chain uses TRBV7-2 with TRBJ2-7; weak D call: TRBD2 (6 bases). CDR3 length: 15 amino acids. V lost 2 bases to trimming and J lost 3 bases, with 14 bases between them. Looked up from germline, CDR1 is SGHTA and CDR2 is FQGNSA. CDR3 residues: CASSLSGDWGYEQYF. CDR3 in DNA: TGTGCCAGCAGCTTATCGGGGGATTGGGGCTACGAGCAGTACTTC.

This clonotype was detected ten times or more. The chain carries TRBV20-1 and TRBJ2-1; possibly TRBD2 for D (5 bases). CDR1 is DFQATT and CDR2 is SNEGSKA in the germline V gene (reference sequence). This CDR3 is built from 12 residues. The germline V and J ends were trimmed by 6 bases and 4 bases, with 10 bases remaining between them. CDR3 coding DNA: TGCAGTGCCACGTCGGGGTACAATGAGCAGTTCTTC. It codes for CSATSGYNEQFF.

The chain employs TRBV2 and TRBJ2-3; 8 nucleotides line up with TRBD1. Germline values: CDR1 SNHLY, CDR2 FYNNEI. The CDR3 is 15 amino acids. The ends lost 4 bases at V and 1 base at J; junction bases unmatched: 4. CDR3: CASSGQGSGTDTQYF. CDR3 DNA: TGTGCCAGCAGTGGACAGGGGTCCGGCACAGATACGCAGTATTTT.

This clonotype showed up just a few times. The genes are TRBV5-5 and TRBJ2-3, with unresolved D. CDR1 and CDR2 (germline): SGHKS, YYEKEE (reference sequence). This CDR3 spans 13 amino acids. The germline V and J ends were trimmed by 4 bases and 2 bases, with 8 bases remaining between them. The CDR3 spells CASSPVYTDTQYF. DNA of the CDR3: TGTGCCAGCAGCCCCGTATACACAGATACGCAGTATTTT.

This clonotype has just a few counts. The V call is TRBV2, the J call TRBJ2-1; tentative D call: TRBD2 (6 bases). The germline V gene has CDR1 SNHLY and CDR2 FYNNEI. The CDR3 extends over 13 amino acids. Trimming cost V 5 bases and J 5 bases, with 10 bases left between them. This CDR3 reads CASSWEADNEQFF. The CDR3 DNA sequence: TGTGCCAGCAGTTGGGAGGCGGACAATGAGCAGTTCTTC.

This clonotype was seen at least ten times. The gene calls are TRBV7-9 and TRBJ2-7; 10 nucleotides agree with TRBD2. Unmatched junction bases numbered 1, after V lost 2 bases and J lost 3 bases. CDR1 and CDR2 from the germline V gene are SEHNR and FQNEAQ (reference sequence). The CDR3 is made up of 14 amino acids. The CDR3 sequence: CASSLTSGNYEQYF. The DNA for the CDR3 is TGTGCCAGCAGCTTAACTAGCGGGAACTACGAGCAGTACTTC.

With regard to this clonotype: Since no conserved phenylalanine or tryptophan closes the CDR3, a read error is the likely cause. The V and J genes are TRBV7-9 and TRBJ1-5; no reliable D call. Per germline, CDR1 SEHNR and CDR2 FQNEAQ (reference sequence). The CDR3 spans 11 residues. V was cut by 4 bases and J by 9 bases, with 7 bases left in between. The CDR3 sequence is CASSSPGPQHS. The CDR3 DNA is TGTGCCAGCAGCTCCCCGGGGCCCCAGCATTCT.

The table lists this clonotype with many counts. This chain connects TRBV7-8 to TRBJ2-7; no clear D gene. The CDR3 spans 13 residues. Per the germline V gene, CDR1 is SGHVS and CDR2 is FQNEAQ. The V and J ends lost 0 bases and 3 bases respectively, with 6 bases between them. In DNA form, the CDR3 reads TGTGCCAGCAGCTTAGCGGACGGCTACGAGCAGTACTTC. As protein: CASSLADGYEQYF.